This entry is about one T cell receptor (beta chain). In the original workflow: Reference gene primer amplification gave nucleated cell count estimates. Clones were sequenced by immunoSEQ multiplex PCR, and TCRdb holds only the in-frame ones, with some missing. V and J calls and clone size are as listed in that table; D and trimming were resolved from the DNA. This table has about 140,000 clones, 65% to 90% appearing once. These data belong to a study of blood T cell repertoires in COVID-19. Study details: Nucleic acid was either cDNA or gDNA, and it came from T cells, B-cell-depleted T cells, or PBMCs.

The V gene lost 5 bases and the J gene lost 2 bases, with 16 bases spanning the gap. Looked up from germline, CDR1 is MDHEN and CDR2 is SYDVKM. The CDR3 runs to 15 residues. The receptor's source is a man aged 50 or older with acute or convalescent COVID-19. The source material was peripheral blood. The chain employs TRBV28 and TRBJ2-7, with D perhaps matching TRBD2 (6 bases). CDR3 in DNA: TGTGCCAGCAGTCCAACCGGGAGAATCCCCTACGAGCAGTACTTC. Protein sequence: CASSPTGRIPYEQYF.